The 24 T cell receptor beta chains listed next were all sequenced from one sample in a study of CD8+ T cells in alopecia areata. Following extraction, RNA underwent reverse transcription to cDNA, which served as the sequencing template. The data were produced by immunoSEQ multiplex PCR, yet TCRdb's version contains in-frame clones alone and is incomplete. The top ten hold 0.75% to 0.8% of the sample, which has some 99,000 clones, roughly 47% seen once. Sample: CD4+ T cells sorted from blood. Receptors originate from a human donor with alopecia areata.

This chain joins TRBV4-3 and TRBJ2-5; TRBD2 matches at 14 bases. From germline, CDR1 is LGHNA and CDR2 YSLEER. The CDR3 is made up of 16 amino acids. The V and J ends lost 4 bases and 5 bases, in that order; junction bases with no gene match: 6. Here the CDR3 reads CASSRGTSGSGETQYF. The DNA for the CDR3 is TGCGCCAGCAGCCGGGGGACTAGCGGGAGCGGTGAGACCCAGTACTTC.

CDR3 protein: CASSHGQGDDEQFF. For the CDR3, the DNA is TGTGCCAGCAGTCACGGACAGGGTGACGATGAGCAGTTCTTC. The rearrangement joins TRBV28 to TRBJ2-1; TRBD1 agrees at 8 bases. Trimming removed 5 bases from V and 8 bases from J; junction bases left unmatched: 8. The CDR3 is made up of 14 amino acids. CDR1 is MDHEN and CDR2 is SYDVKM in the germline V gene.

This clone has more than one count but fewer than ten. The chain uses TRBV20-1 and TRBJ2-5; the D call may be TRBD1 or TRBD2 (6 bases each). Trimming left V 3 bases short and J 7 bases short, with 9 bases between. The CDR3 sequence is 11 residues long. Germline values: CDR1 DFQATT, CDR2 SNEGSKA (reference sequence). The CDR3 DNA is TGCAGTGCTAGCGGGGGCGGGACCCAGTACTTC. It specifies CSASGGGTQYF.

The chain employs TRBV30 and TRBJ2-1, with 13 bases that match TRBD2. CDR3 length: 14 residues. The germline V gene has CDR1 GTSNPN and CDR2 SVGIG (reference sequence). The V gene end was trimmed by 3 bases and the J gene end by 15 bases; junction bases not matched to a gene: 11. Here the CDR3 DNA reads TGTGCCTGGAGCGCTGGACTAGCGGGGGTGGGACGGTTCTTC. Amino acid sequence: CAWSAGLAGVGRFF. The full variable domain, its missing parts supplied by reference TRBV30 and TRBJ2-1, is SQTIHQWPATLVQPVGSPLSLECTVEGTSNPNLYWYRQAAGRGLQLLFYSVGIGQISSEVPQNLSASRPQDRQFILSSKKLLLSDSGFYLCAWSAGLAGVGRFFGPGTRLTVL.

The chain is built from TRBV11-2 and TRBJ2-5; D may be TRBD2 (6 bases). The length of the CDR3 is 13 residues. Germline CDR1 is SGHAT and CDR2 is FQNNGV. Trimming pared 5 bases from V and 5 bases from J, leaving 12 bases between. The CDR3 DNA reads TGTGCCAGCAGCGGCGGGGAGTCGGAGACCCAGTACTTC. As protein: CASSGGESETQYF.

This clone has just a few counts. The gene calls are TRBV30 and TRBJ2-7, with D hard to call. Looked up from germline, CDR1 is GTSNPN and CDR2 is SVGIG (reference sequence). V dropped 2 bases and J dropped 2 bases, with 16 bases sitting between them. The CDR3 contains 15 residues. In nucleotides, the CDR3 is TGTGCCTGGAGTATACACCGCCAGGCCACCTACGAGCAGTACTTC. As protein: CAWSIHRQATYEQYF.

This chain links TRBV28 with TRBJ1-1; a weak D match, TRBD1 (5 bases). CDR1 is MDHEN and CDR2 is SYDVKM in the germline V gene. Trimming removed 6 bases at V and 5 bases at J, with 10 bases between. CDR3 length: 12 residues. CDR3 protein: CASSRVRTEAFF. CDR3 nucleotides: TGTGCCAGCAGCAGGGTCAGGACTGAAGCTTTCTTT.

This clone was seen only a few times. The chain carries TRBV29-1 and TRBJ2-4; D possibly corresponds to TRBD2 (6 bases). The length of the CDR3 is 16 residues. With 0 bases removed from V and 8 bases from J, the gap between germline ends came to 20 bases. CDR1 and CDR2 (germline): SQVTM, ANQGSEA. The CDR3 nucleotides are TGCAGCGTTGAAGATCCGGGGCAGAGGAGGGATTACATTCAGTACTTC. Translating gives CSVEDPGQRRDYIQYF. The full variable domain, in which reference TRBV29-1 and TRBJ2-4 provide the parts outside the CDR3, is SAVISQKPSRDICQRGTSLTIQCQVDSQVTMMFWYRQQPGQSLTLIATANQGSEATYESGFVIDKFPISRPNLTFSTLTVSNMSPEDSSIYLCSVEDPGQRRDYIQYFGAGTRLSVL.

The J gene is TRBJ2-7, the V gene TRBV6-5; unclear D gene. The CDR3 is 14 amino acids. CDR1 is MNHEY, CDR2 SVGAGI, per germline. Trimming removed 6 bases at V and 2 bases at J, with 14 bases between. The CDR3 DNA reads TGTGCCAGCAGGATTGGTCGAGCCGCCTACGAGCAGTACTTC. Translation gives CASRIGRAAYEQYF.

In this sample, this clone turned up once. The junction differs from germline at one of its ends, possibly a read error. V usage is TRBV2 and J usage is TRBJ1-6; D gene ambiguous. CDR1 and CDR2 (germline): SNHLY, FYNNEI. The CDR3 extends over 16 amino acids. CDR3 DNA: TGTGCCAGCAGTGCGTTGGAGAGACTAGTGACTTCACTCCTCCACTTT. Translation: CASSALERLVTSLLHF.

This clone was seen repeatedly, ten times or more. The chain joins TRBV7-2 to TRBJ2-3; possible D gene TRBD2, 7 bases. The CDR3 is 16 residues long. Germline values: CDR1 SGHTA, CDR2 FQGNSA. V was cut by 1 base and J by 4 bases, with 15 bases left in between. The CDR3 sequence: CASSLVSAGAADTQYF. The CDR3 DNA sequence: TGTGCCAGCAGCTTAGTAAGCGCGGGGGCCGCAGATACGCAGTATTTT.

This clone was counted between two and nine times. The chain couples TRBV29-1 to TRBJ2-5; D is undetermined. With 4 bases removed from V and 1 base from J, the gap between germline ends came to 10 bases. Germline V gene lookup returns CDR1 SQVTM and CDR2 ANQGSEA. This CDR3 is built from 13 residues. The CDR3 region has the DNA TGCAGCGTTGCCGGCTGGGCCCAAGAGACCCAGTACTTC. This sequence encodes CSVAGWAQETQYF.

This sequence joins TRBV6-6 and TRBJ2-5; D gene ambiguous. The length of the CDR3 is 15 residues. Germline CDR1 MNHNY, CDR2 SVGAGI (reference sequence). V shed 2 bases and J shed 5 bases, with 15 bases lying between them. The CDR3: CASSYHGEIGETQYF. The CDR3 nucleotides read TGTGCCAGCAGTTACCATGGCGAAATAGGCGAGACCCAGTACTTC.

J is TRBJ2-7 and V is TRBV30; 10 bases line up with TRBD1. V dropped 4 bases and J dropped 4; count of bases not matched to a gene: 4. CDR1 is GTSNPN and CDR2 is SVGIG in the germline V gene (reference sequence). The CDR3 is 13 amino acids. CDR3 DNA: TGTGCCTGGACGCGGGGACAGGGGTACGAGCAGTACTTC. This codes for CAWTRGQGYEQYF.

The V and J genes are TRBV29-1 and TRBJ2-6, with D uncertain. The CDR3 is 14 amino acids. The V gene lost 4 bases and the J gene lost 0 bases, with 7 bases spanning the gap. Germline CDR1 SQVTM, CDR2 ANQGSEA. CDR3 DNA sequence: TGCAGCGTTGCTGTGAACTCTGGGGCCAACGTCCTGACTTTC. Translated, it gives CSVAVNSGANVLTF.

The rearrangement joins TRBV2 to TRBJ1-4; TRBD1 matches 9 bases. The germline V gene encodes CDR1 SNHLY and CDR2 FYNNEI. This CDR3 is 14 amino acids long. V was pared by 6 bases and J by 8 bases, with 7 bases of the junction left unmatched. CDR3 loop: CASRLTGGNEKLFF. The CDR3 DNA is TGTGCCAGCAGGCTGACAGGGGGGAACGAAAAACTGTTTTTT.

The rearrangement uses TRBV29-1 and TRBJ2-5; possibly TRBD1 for D (8 bases). The CDR3 contains 15 residues. CDR1 SQVTM and CDR2 ANQGSEA come from the germline V gene. Trimming pared 7 bases from V and 0 bases from J, leaving 18 bases between. CDR3 bases: TGCAGCGGGACTAGGACAGGGAGCTACCAAGAGACCCAGTACTTC. Translated: CSGTRTGSYQETQYF.

This clone came up once. V usage is TRBV18 and J usage is TRBJ1-1; the D is unclear. The germline V gene has CDR1 KGHSH and CDR2 LQKENI. V was cut by 6 bases and J by 8 bases, with 19 bases left in between. The CDR3 loop spans 14 amino acids. This CDR3 is CASSSEPGLGEAFF. The DNA for the CDR3 is TGTGCCAGCTCGTCTGAACCAGGCCTAGGGGAAGCTTTCTTT.

V is TRBV7-2 and J is TRBJ2-1, with TRBD2 identical over 8 bases. Trimming removed 5 bases from V and 8 bases from J; junction bases left unmatched: 5. Germline loops: CDR1 SGHTA, CDR2 FQGNSA. The CDR3 sequence is 13 residues long. The CDR3 DNA is TGTGCCAGCAGCGAGACTAGCGACCATGAGCAGTTCTTC. Residues: CASSETSDHEQFF.

This clone has more than one count but fewer than ten. The CDR3: CAISGPLGTDTQYF. Here the CDR3 DNA reads TGTGCCATCAGTGGGCCGCTTGGCACAGATACGCAGTATTTT. The rearrangement uses TRBV10-3 and TRBJ2-3, with D unclear. This CDR3 contains 14 residues. Trimming stripped 4 bases from V and 1 base from J, with 9 bases between. The germline V gene encodes CDR1 ENHRY and CDR2 SYGVKD.

The chain couples TRBV29-1 to TRBJ2-5, with 7 bases lining up with TRBD2. The junction had 11 bases not matched to a gene; V was cut back by 3 bases and J by 4 bases. The CDR3 covers 15 residues. Germline V CDR1 and CDR2: SQVTM, ANQGSEA. The CDR3 DNA follows: TGCAGCGTTGATAGGTGGGCTAGCGGAAGAGAGACCCAGTACTTC. Translating gives CSVDRWASGRETQYF.

This clone was detected only a few times. This sequence joins TRBV2 and TRBJ1-5, with 7 bases lining up with TRBD1. The CDR3 spans 13 residues. The junction had 1 base not matched to a gene; V was cut back by 6 bases and J by 2 bases. The germline V gene encodes CDR1 SNHLY and CDR2 FYNNEI. CDR3: CASRGTGNQPQHF. The DNA for the CDR3 is TGTGCCAGCAGAGGGACAGGCAATCAGCCCCAGCATTTT.

V and J are TRBV29-1 and TRBJ2-7; no clear D gene. Trimming removed 4 bases from V and 2 bases from J, with 12 bases in between. There are 13 residues in the CDR3. Germline loops: CDR1 SQVTM, CDR2 ANQGSEA. The CDR3 DNA sequence: TGCAGCGTTGCTACAGCCCTGACCTACGAGCAGTACTTC. Amino acid sequence: CSVATALTYEQYF.

The chain combines TRBV29-1 with TRBJ2-3; a possible D gene is TRBD2 (6 bases). The CDR3 sequence is 14 residues long. The V gene's germline CDR1 is SQVTM and CDR2 ANQGSEA. V lost 4 bases and J 1 base, leaving 12 bases between the germline ends. CDR3 DNA: TGCAGCGTTGTTACGCGGGACCGCACAGATACGCAGTATTTT. Amino acids: CSVVTRDRTDTQYF.